This TCR beta chain was retrieved from a study of shared clonotypes between healthy human individuals. Study-wide context: With ages of 18 to 49, the donors were a couple of women and three men.

General study points: Sampling involved blood alone; tissue repertoires likely differ.

CDR1 and CDR2 from the germline V gene are MNHNS and SASEGT. The CDR3 is made up of 13 amino acids. J gave up 3 bases and V 8 bases, and 4 bases lay outside the gene matches. On this clone: The antigen is undetermined.

The authors ran unsorted PBMC replicate PCRs on around 320 ng DNA, approximately 30,000 T cell genomes. Unsorted PBMC DNA sequencing spanned ten immunoSEQ deep assay plates. Produced via immunoSEQ multiplex PCR; TCRdb's table is partial and in-frame only. The sample lists nearly 500,000 clones; 76% were seen once. The rearrangement uses TRBV6-1 and TRBJ1-2; TRBD1 matches at 9 bases. The clonotype comes from a woman in her forties in good health. Some clones in this sample may be carry-over from other donors' samples. The sequenced sample consisted of PBMCs. CDR3 amino acids: CASQRDRDYGYTF. The CDR3, as DNA: TGTGCCAGCCAACGGGACAGGGACTATGGCTACACCTTC.